Given below is one TCR beta chain in context. Its antigen is unidentified. The same CDR3 is also encoded by other DNA sequences in this sample. Libraries were prepared by immunoSEQ multiplex PCR; TCRdb keeps only in-frame clonotypes and omits some of them. The sample consists of 95,000 to 120,000 clones, roughly two thirds of them appearing once. The CDR3 contains 13 residues. V shed 0 bases and J shed 5 bases, with 7 bases lying between them. The germline CDR1 and CDR2 sequences are MNHEY and SVGAGI. The data were taken from a study of shared clonotypes between healthy human individuals. Notes on the study in general: With few donors, the genetic and exposure-history diversity represented was limited. Sampling involved blood alone; tissue repertoires likely differ. For sorted subsets, rarefaction showed incomplete sequencing despite large depth.

The chain recombines TRBV6-5 with TRBJ1-1; D ambiguous. The specimen was memory CD8+ T cells sorted from blood. Noted subset: CD45RO+ cells pooled with CCR7-negative TemRA cells. The sequence came from a woman aged 25 to 45 in good health. CDR3 nucleotides: TGTGCCAGCAGTTACTCGGAAGTTACTGAAGCTTTCTTT. The encoded protein is CASSYSEVTEAFF.